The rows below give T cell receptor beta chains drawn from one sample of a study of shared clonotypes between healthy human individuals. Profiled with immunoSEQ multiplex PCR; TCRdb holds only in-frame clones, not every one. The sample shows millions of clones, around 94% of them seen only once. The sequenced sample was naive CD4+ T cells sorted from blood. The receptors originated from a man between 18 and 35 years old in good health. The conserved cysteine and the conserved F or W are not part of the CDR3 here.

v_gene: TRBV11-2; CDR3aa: ASSPRFGGGEKLF
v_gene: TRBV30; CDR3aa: AWSSQGNTEAF
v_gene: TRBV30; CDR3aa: ALRGPAQETQY
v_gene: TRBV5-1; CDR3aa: ASSPTNTRREQY
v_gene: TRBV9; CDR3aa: ASSRGNTIY
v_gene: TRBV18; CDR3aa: ASSLQTGTNQPQH
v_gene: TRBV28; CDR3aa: ASSLPSGGATDTQY
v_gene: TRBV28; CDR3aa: ASSLRKNPSYT
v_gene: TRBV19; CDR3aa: ASSIDPGANVLT
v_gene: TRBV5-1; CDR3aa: ASIAVGQGTDTQY
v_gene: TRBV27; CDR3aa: ASSRGTEAF
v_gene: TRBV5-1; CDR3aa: ASSPRQRGQETQY
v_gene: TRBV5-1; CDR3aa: ASSLGDPYNEQF
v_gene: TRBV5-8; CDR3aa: ASSLDRNYGYT
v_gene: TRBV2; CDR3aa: ASSGDSFYGYT
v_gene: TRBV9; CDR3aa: ASMGAENEQF
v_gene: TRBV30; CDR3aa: AWSALLAGASSPLH
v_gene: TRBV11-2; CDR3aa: ASSLGQGAGETQY